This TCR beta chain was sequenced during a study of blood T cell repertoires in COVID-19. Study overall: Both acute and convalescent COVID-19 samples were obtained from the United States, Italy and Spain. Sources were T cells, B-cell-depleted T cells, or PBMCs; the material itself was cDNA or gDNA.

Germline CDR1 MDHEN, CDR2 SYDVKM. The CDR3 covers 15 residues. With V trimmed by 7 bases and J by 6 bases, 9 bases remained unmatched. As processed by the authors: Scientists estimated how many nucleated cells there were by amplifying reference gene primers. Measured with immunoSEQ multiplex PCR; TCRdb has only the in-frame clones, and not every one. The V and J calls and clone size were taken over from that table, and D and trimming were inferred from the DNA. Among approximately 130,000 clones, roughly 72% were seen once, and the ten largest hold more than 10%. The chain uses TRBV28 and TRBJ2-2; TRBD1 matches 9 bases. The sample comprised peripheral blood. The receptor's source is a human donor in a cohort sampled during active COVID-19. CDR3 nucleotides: TGTGCCAGCAACAACCTCCGGGACAGGGCCGGGGAGCTGTTTTTT. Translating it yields CASNNLRDRAGELFF. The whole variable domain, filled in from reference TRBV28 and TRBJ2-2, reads DVKVTQSSRYLVKRTGEKVFLECVQDMDHENMFWYRQDPGLGLRLIYFSYDVKMKEKGDIPEGYSVSREKKERFSLILESASTNQTSMYLCASNNLRDRAGELFFGEGSRLTVL.